The 12 T cell receptor beta chains presented below share a single source sample, sequenced in a study of blood T cell repertoires in COVID-19. Profiled with immunoSEQ multiplex PCR; TCRdb holds only in-frame clones, not every one. The table has 130,000 or so clones, roughly 71% seen once. Sequenced: peripheral blood. The receptors were sampled from an elderly man with acute or convalescent COVID-19.

The rearrangement uses TRBV24-1 and TRBJ1-5; D is perhaps TRBD1 (6 bases). The CDR3 covers 14 residues. The V gene lost 10 bases and the J gene lost 2 bases, with 14 bases spanning the gap. Looked up from germline, CDR1 is KGHDR and CDR2 is SFDVKD. CDR3 region: CATSQGGGNQPQHF. CDR3 DNA: TGTGCCACATCACAGGGAGGGGGCAATCAGCCCCAGCATTTT.

The rearrangement joins TRBV3-1 (or the pseudogene TRBV3-2) to TRBJ2-1; the match to TRBD2 covers 12 bases. Unmatched junction bases numbered 7, after V lost 5 bases and J lost 8 bases. Germline V gives CDR1 LGHDT, CDR2 YNNKEL (reference sequence). This CDR3 has 15 residues. The CDR3 is CASSYSSGGAYEQFF. In DNA form, the CDR3 reads TGTGCCAGCAGCTACTCTAGCGGGGGGGCTTATGAGCAGTTCTTC.

The gene calls are TRBV3-1 (or the pseudogene TRBV3-2) and TRBJ2-3, with TRBD1 matching over 7 bases. The germline V gene encodes CDR1 LGHDT and CDR2 YNNKEL (reference sequence). The V gene end was trimmed by 1 base and the J gene end by 3 bases; junction bases not matched to a gene: 4. The length of the CDR3 is 15 residues. CDR3 protein: CASSQVTGVTDTQYF. The CDR3 DNA is TGTGCCAGCAGCCAAGTAACAGGGGTTACAGATACGCAGTATTTT.

The V and J genes are TRBV6-2 or TRBV6-3 and TRBJ2-1, with a tentative D call TRBD2 (7 bases). Trimming took off 2 bases at V and 8 bases at J, with 19 bases between the two ends. The CDR3 consists of 16 residues. Germline V gives CDR1 MNHEY, CDR2 SVGEGT. The CDR3 protein is CASSYQSGGVRDEQFF. CDR3 sequence (DNA): TGTGCCAGCAGTTACCAGTCGGGGGGCGTACGCGATGAGCAGTTCTTC.

This clone was seen only a few times. The genes are TRBV28 and TRBJ1-2; possibly TRBD1 for D (6 bases). There are 17 residues in the CDR3. The V gene lost 1 base and the J gene lost 6 bases, with 21 bases spanning the gap. Per germline, CDR1 MDHEN and CDR2 SYDVKM. The CDR3 loop reads CASSLFHPGQSSNGYTF. CDR3 DNA: TGTGCCAGCAGTTTATTCCACCCGGGACAATCGTCTAATGGCTACACCTTC.

The chain couples TRBV7-2 to TRBJ1-2; D not certain. Trimming pared 2 bases from V and 5 bases from J, leaving 15 bases between. CDR3 size: 15 residues. Germline V gene data show CDR1 as SGHTA and CDR2 as FQGNSA. The CDR3 spells CASSLNGRSEYGYTF. In DNA, the CDR3 is TGTGCCAGCAGCTTAAACGGCAGGTCAGAGTATGGCTACACCTTC.

The chain links TRBV4-1 to TRBJ2-7, with TRBD1 matching 7 bases. V trimming: 1 base; J trimming: 3 bases; junction bases outside the gene matches: 3. CDR1 MGHRA and CDR2 YSYEKL come from the germline V gene. The CDR3 runs to 14 residues. The CDR3 region is CASSQGQGFYEQYF. The CDR3 DNA follows: TGCGCCAGCAGCCAAGGACAGGGATTCTACGAGCAGTACTTC.

This clone came up a few times. The genes are TRBV20-1 and TRBJ2-5; 14 bases agree with TRBD2. The CDR3 consists of 16 residues. The junction had 5 bases not matched to a gene; V was cut back by 3 bases and J by 2 bases. Germline values: CDR1 DFQATT, CDR2 SNEGSKA (reference sequence). CDR3 residues: CSASRLAGGKQETQYF. The CDR3 DNA reads as TGCAGTGCTAGTAGACTAGCGGGGGGGAAACAAGAGACCCAGTACTTC.

The rearrangement uses TRBV27 and TRBJ2-7; the match to TRBD2 covers 7 bases. From germline, CDR1 is MNHEY and CDR2 SMNVEV (reference sequence). This CDR3 has 15 residues. The J segment lost 2 bases and the V segment lost 3 bases, leaving 7 bases of the junction unmatched. CDR3 DNA sequence: TGTGCCAGCAGTTTTTCCCTAGCGGATACCTACGAGCAGTACTTC. Translating it yields CASSFSLADTYEQYF.

This clone was seen a handful of times. V is TRBV5-6 and J is TRBJ1-6; no clear D. CDR1 SGHDT and CDR2 YYEEEE come from the germline V gene. The CDR3 is made up of 13 amino acids. The V end lost 4 bases, the J end lost 6 bases, and 8 bases lay between the germline ends. The CDR3 loop is CASSPDFNSPLHF. CDR3 nucleotides: TGTGCCAGCAGCCCGGACTTTAATTCACCCCTCCACTTT. Complete variable domain (other parts from reference TRBV5-6 and TRBJ1-6): DAGVTQSPTHLIKTRGQQVTLRCSPKSGHDTVSWYQQALGQGPQFIFQYYEEEERQRGNFPDRFSGHQFPNYSSELNVNALLLGDSALYLCASSPDFNSPLHFGNGTRLTVT.

The chain is built from TRBV5-4 and TRBJ2-3; possibly TRBD2 for D (6 bases). The germline V gene has CDR1 SGHNT and CDR2 YYREEE (reference sequence). The CDR3 has 14 amino acids. Deletions cut 4 bases from V and 1 base from J, with 10 bases between. The chain's CDR3 is CASSLEGRTDTQYF. The CDR3 DNA follows: TGTGCCAGCAGCCTGGAGGGGCGCACAGATACGCAGTATTTT.

The table lists this clone with a few counts. The V and J genes are TRBV6-5 and TRBJ1-6; no clear D. V shed 2 bases and J shed 10 bases, with 12 bases lying between them. The CDR3 runs to 14 residues. The germline V gene has CDR1 MNHEY and CDR2 SVGAGI. The CDR3 region is CASSYATGSSPLHF. As DNA, the CDR3 is TGTGCCAGCAGTTACGCGACTGGGAGCTCACCCCTCCACTTT.